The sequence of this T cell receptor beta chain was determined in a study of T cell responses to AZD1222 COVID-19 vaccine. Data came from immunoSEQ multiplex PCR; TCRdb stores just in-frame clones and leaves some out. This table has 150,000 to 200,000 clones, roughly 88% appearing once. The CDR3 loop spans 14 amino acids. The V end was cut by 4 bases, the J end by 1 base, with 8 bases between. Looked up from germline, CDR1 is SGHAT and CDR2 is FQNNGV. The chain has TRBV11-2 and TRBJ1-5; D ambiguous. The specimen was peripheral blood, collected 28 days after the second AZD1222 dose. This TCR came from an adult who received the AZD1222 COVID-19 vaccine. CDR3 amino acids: CASSSGRSNQPQHF. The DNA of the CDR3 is TGTGCCAGCAGCTCAGGACGGAGCAATCAGCCCCAGCATTTT.